The 11 T cell receptor beta chains below all came from one sample that was sequenced in a study of blood T cell repertoires in COVID-19 (dated by TCRdb to 2018 to 2020). Libraries were built with the immunoSEQ multiplex PCR assay. This is the immuneACCESS table as TCRdb keeps it, with only in-frame sequences that have V and J called. A part of the clones is gone; compared with another copy, unresolved V genes explain less than half, and the rest is unexplained. The sample table contains a few hundred thousand clones; only one count was recorded for less than 90% of them. The ten largest account for 15% to 20% of the sample. The sample comprised peripheral blood. The origin of the receptors is a man aged 25-45 years with active or convalescent COVID-19.

The V gene is TRBV21-1, the J gene TRBJ2-2; the table's TRBD1 call for D was not verified on the DNA. TRBV21-1 is classified as a pseudogene. This CDR3 spans 15 amino acids. The CDR3 reads CASSPRTGETGELFF. CDR3 sequence (DNA): TGTGCCAGCAGCCCCCGGACAGGGGAGACCGGGGAGCTGTTTTTT.

This chain connects TRBV5-1 to TRBJ1-3; 9 bases are shared with TRBD1. The V segment lost 6 bases and the J segment 4 bases; nucleotides outside the gene matches: 8. Germline V CDR1 and CDR2: SGHRS, YFSETQ. This CDR3 spans 15 amino acids. CDR3 region: CASTPAGQGGNTIYF. The CDR3 DNA sequence: TGCGCCAGCACTCCAGCGGGACAGGGAGGAAACACCATATATTTT.

This clone came up once. The CDR3 sequence is CASSWRNWDEQFF. DNA for the CDR3: TGTGCCAGCAGTTGGCGGAACTGGGATGAGCAGTTCTTC. The V gene is TRBV12-3 or TRBV12-4, the J gene TRBJ2-1; D is uncertain. This CDR3 comprises 13 residues. V was cut by 4 bases and J by 8 bases, with 12 bases left in between.

The chain links TRBV6-2 or TRBV6-3 to TRBJ2-7; 8 bases are shared with TRBD2. The CDR3 length is 11 residues. Germline trimming cut 6 bases from V and 7 bases from J; bases unmatched to any gene: 2. Germline CDR1 is MNHEY and CDR2 is SVGEGT. The CDR3 bases are TGTGCCAGCAGCCCGGGGGGGGAGCAGTACTTC. Encoded protein: CASSPGGEQYF.

The V gene is TRBV15, the J gene TRBJ1-2; D remains unclear. V lost 0 bases and J 6 bases, leaving 14 bases between the germline ends. CDR1 LNHNV and CDR2 YYDKDF come from the germline V gene (reference sequence). This CDR3 has 15 amino acids. CDR3 in DNA: TGTGCCACCAGCAGAGATCCCGCGGATACCAATGGCTACACCTTC. The encoded protein is CATSRDPADTNGYTF. Full variable domain (missing parts from reference TRBV15 and TRBJ1-2): DAMVIQNPRYQVTQFGKPVTLSCSQTLNHNVMYWYQQKSSQAPKLLFHYYDKDFNNEADTPDNFQSRRPNTSFCFLDIRSPGLGDTAMYLCATSRDPADTNGYTFGSGTRLTVV.

The J gene is TRBJ2-6, the V gene TRBV6-4; D is undetermined. Trimming shortened V by 5 bases and J by 2 bases, and 7 bases separated the two germline ends. The CDR3 is 14 amino acids. Germline assignment: CDR1 MRHNA and CDR2 SNTAGT. CDR3 region: CASSNFAGANVLTF. The CDR3 DNA sequence: TGTGCCAGCAGTAACTTCGCTGGGGCCAACGTCCTGACTTTC.

This rearrangement joins TRBV4-2 to TRBJ2-2; possibly TRBD2 for D (5 bases). V was trimmed by 9 bases and J by 3 bases, leaving 14 bases between them. In germline, CDR1 is LGHNA, CDR2 YNFKEQ. The CDR3 contains 14 residues. The CDR3 coding sequence is TGTGCCAGTGCGCGGGTGGTGGACACCGGGGAGCTGTTTTTT. Amino acid sequence: CASARVVDTGELFF.

V usage is TRBV28 and J usage is TRBJ1-1, with TRBD1 as a possible D gene (6 bases). The CDR3 covers 13 residues. In germline, CDR1 is MDHEN, CDR2 SYDVKM. The V gene lost 6 bases and the J gene lost 1 base, with 9 bases spanning the gap. The DNA for the CDR3 is TGTGCCAGCAGACCAGGGGAGAACACTGAAGCTTTCTTT. Encoded protein: CASRPGENTEAFF.

This rearrangement joins TRBV15 to TRBJ1-5; TRBD1 agrees at 9 bases. Per the germline V gene, CDR1 is LNHNV and CDR2 is YYDKDF (reference sequence). The CDR3 runs 13 residues. V was pared by 5 bases and J by 6 bases, with 2 bases of the junction left unmatched. The CDR3 region has the DNA TGTGCCACCAGCGACAGGGGGGGTCAGCCCCAGCATTTT. This translates into CATSDRGGQPQHF.

In this sample, this clone turned up once. V gene TRBV10-3 combines with J gene TRBJ1-6; 7 bases fit TRBD1. The CDR3 is 21 amino acids. J lost 0 bases, V lost 7 bases, and 21 bases had no gene match. Per the germline V gene, CDR1 is ENHRY and CDR2 is SYGVKD. The CDR3 reads CAINATRQGHILSSYNSPLHF. As DNA, the CDR3 is TGTGCCATCAACGCGACCCGACAGGGTCATATTTTAAGCTCCTATAATTCACCCCTCCACTTT.

The J gene is TRBJ1-2, the V gene TRBV21-1; the table names TRBD1, a call not compared with the DNA. TRBV21-1 is termed a pseudogene. The CDR3 extends over 16 amino acids. CDR3 residues: CASTSATGSLPYGYTF. In DNA, the CDR3 is TGTGCCAGCACCTCCGCGACAGGGTCCTTACCCTATGGCTACACCTTC.